This T cell receptor beta chain was sequenced during a study of cytomegalovirus exposure and HLA in healthy donors. General study findings and limits: Published work reported that the classifier diagnosed cytomegalovirus status with high specificity and sensitivity. Associated with HLA alleles at 0.05 false discovery rate in a later analysis were about 17,000 TCR beta sequences.

CDR3 size: 14 residues. Trimming removed 7 bases from V and 7 bases from J; junction bases left unmatched: 12. Germline V lookup: CDR1 LNHDA, CDR2 SQIVND (reference sequence). Primers: 60 Vbeta forward and 13 Jbeta reverse. The repertoire was sequenced with immunoSEQ multiplex PCR; TCRdb's copy has only in-frame clones and lacks some. This sample has about 140,000 clones; over 8% occur once, and the top ten carry approximately 1.8%. A note on this clone: Its matching antigen is unknown.

There were likely unrecorded immune exposures, though donors were nominally healthy when sampled. This chain joins TRBV19 and TRBJ2-5; 7 nucleotides agree with TRBD2. This receptor was obtained from a male donor in good health and CMV-seronegative. The specimen was PBMCs. The CDR3 loop reads CASKERGIGGTQYF. For the CDR3, the DNA is TGTGCCAGTAAGGAGCGGGGAATCGGGGGGACCCAGTACTTC.